Listed here are 17 T cell receptor beta chains from one sample, sequenced in a study of T cell changes during pregnancy in multiple sclerosis. Libraries were prepared by immunoSEQ multiplex PCR; TCRdb keeps only in-frame clonotypes and omits some of them. The sample yields roughly 53,000 clones, roughly nine tenths seen once. The source material was CD8+ T cells from peripheral blood mononuclear cells, sampled before pregnancy. The receptor set was obtained from a female donor with multiple sclerosis, enrolled in a pregnancy study.

This chain connects TRBV6-4 to TRBJ1-3, with TRBD1 matching 8 bases. CDR3 length: 19 amino acids. After removal of 2 bases from V and 0 bases from J, the junction contained 12 bases not matched to a gene. CDR1 and CDR2 (germline): MRHNA, SNTAGT. The CDR3 coding sequence is TGTGCCAGCAGTGACGAGGGACAGGTATGTGGCCTCTCTGGAAACACCATATATTTT. The encoded protein is CASSDEGQVCGLSGNTIYF.

V usage is TRBV4-3 and J usage is TRBJ1-4, with TRBD1 identical over 12 bases. The CDR3 contains 17 residues. CDR1 is LGHNA and CDR2 is YSLEER in the germline V gene. J was trimmed by 4 bases and V by 0 bases; bases with no gene match: 3. In nucleotides, the CDR3 is TGCGCCAGCAGCCAAGATGGGACAGGGGGCTTTAATGAAAAACTGTTTTTT. Amino acids: CASSQDGTGGFNEKLFF.

V is TRBV14 and J is TRBJ1-2; the match to TRBD1 covers 9 bases. There are 17 residues in the CDR3. With 2 bases clipped from V and 0 bases from J, the junction kept 7 bases outside the gene matches. Germline CDR1 is SGHDN and CDR2 is FVKESK. The CDR3 reads CASSQPYRDRANYGYTF. CDR3 DNA: TGTGCCAGCAGCCAACCCTACCGGGACAGGGCTAACTATGGCTACACCTTC.

V usage is TRBV27 and J usage is TRBJ1-5; D not resolved. CDR3 length: 13 amino acids. Germline V gene lookup returns CDR1 MNHEY and CDR2 SMNVEV (reference sequence). Trimming pared 3 bases from V and 6 bases from J, leaving 9 bases between. DNA of the CDR3: TGTGCCAGCAGTTTGGGAGGGCCTCAGCCCCAGCATTTT. Translated: CASSLGGPQPQHF.

This clone was recorded only once. This chain connects TRBV2 to TRBJ2-3; D perhaps matches TRBD2 (7 bases). Germline V CDR1 and CDR2: SNHLY, FYNNEI. V lost 8 bases, J lost 1 base, and 10 bases lay in between. CDR3 length equals 13 residues. The CDR3 is CASGGAGTDTQYF. The CDR3 DNA follows: TGTGCCAGCGGGGGGGCGGGCACAGATACGCAGTATTTT.

The chain employs TRBV6-5 and TRBJ2-7; tentative D call: TRBD1 (5 bases). V was clipped by 0 bases and J by 3 bases, with 9 bases between them. Germline V gene data show CDR1 as MNHEY and CDR2 as SVGAGI. The CDR3 extends over 14 amino acids. The CDR3 DNA reads TGTGCCAGCAGTTACTCGACAGAAAACTACGAGCAGTACTTC. Translated: CASSYSTENYEQYF.

This clone was picked up one time. The J gene is TRBJ2-4, the V gene TRBV10-3, with 15 bases identical to TRBD2. CDR1 and CDR2 (germline): ENHRY, SYGVKD. The CDR3 has 17 amino acids. V lost 0 bases, J lost 7 bases, and 4 bases stayed unmatched. CDR3 nucleotide sequence: TGTGCCATCAGTGAGTCATTAGGGACTAGCGGGGGGAACATTCAGTACTTC. The encoded protein is CAISESLGTSGGNIQYF.

This chain links TRBV7-3 with TRBJ2-5, with 10 bases matching TRBD2. CDR1 SGHTA and CDR2 FQGTGA come from the germline V gene. V gave up 6 bases and J gave up 5 bases; unmatched junction bases: 9. This CDR3 region has 15 residues. CDR3 in amino acids: CASSSIAGGLETQYF. For the CDR3, the DNA is TGTGCCAGCAGTTCCATAGCGGGGGGATTGGAGACCCAGTACTTC.

This clone was counted once. The chain is built from TRBV10-3 and TRBJ2-2, with D perhaps TRBD2 (6 bases). The CDR3 sequence is 16 residues long. Germline CDR1 and CDR2: ENHRY and SYGVKD. V was clipped by 0 bases and J by 5 bases, with 13 bases between them. The CDR3 sequence: CAISESAAGYTGELFF. The CDR3 bases are TGTGCCATCAGTGAGTCTGCGGCGGGGTATACCGGGGAGCTGTTTTTT.

The chain employs TRBV9 and TRBJ2-3; 9 bases line up with TRBD2. J was trimmed by 2 bases and V by 6 bases; bases with no gene match: 7. The CDR3 has 15 residues. Germline V CDR1 and CDR2: SGDLS, YYNGEE. For the CDR3, the DNA is TGTGCCAGCACCCTCGGGGGACTAGCCACAGATACGCAGTATTTT. This sequence encodes CASTLGGLATDTQYF.

The rearrangement joins TRBV7-2 to TRBJ2-7, with 9 nucleotides matching TRBD2. V lost 1 base and J lost 7; bases outside the gene matches: 8. The CDR3 runs to 15 residues. Germline V gene lookup returns CDR1 SGHTA and CDR2 FQGNSA. CDR3: CASSLGGGALLEQYF. The DNA for the CDR3 is TGTGCCAGCAGCTTAGGCGGGGGGGCCCTCCTGGAGCAGTACTTC.

The chain has TRBV9 and TRBJ2-7; 9 bases match TRBD1. With V trimmed by 0 bases and J by 2 bases, 6 bases remained unmatched. The length of the CDR3 is 16 residues. Germline CDR1 is SGDLS and CDR2 is YYNGEE. The CDR3 DNA follows: TGTGCCAGCAGCGTAGGCGCGGGACAGGGTGCCTACGAGCAGTACTTC. This translates into CASSVGAGQGAYEQYF.

The chain employs TRBV9 and TRBJ2-5, with 10 bases aligning to TRBD1. The V gene end was trimmed by 8 bases and the J gene end by 4 bases; junction bases not matched to a gene: 5. The CDR3 length is 13 residues. Germline V CDR1 and CDR2: SGDLS, YYNGEE. The CDR3 sequence: CASSGTGVETQYF. For the CDR3, the DNA is TGTGCCAGTTCCGGGACAGGGGTAGAGACCCAGTACTTC.

The gene calls are TRBV7-9 and TRBJ2-2; maybe TRBD1 (5 bases). The CDR3 spans 15 residues. Germline loops: CDR1 SEHNR, CDR2 FQNEAQ (reference sequence). Trimming pared 2 bases from V and 3 bases from J, leaving 10 bases between. The CDR3 sequence is CASSLLAGYTGELFF. CDR3 sequence (DNA): TGTGCCAGCAGCTTATTGGCAGGGTACACCGGGGAGCTGTTTTTT. The whole variable domain, filled in from reference TRBV7-9 and TRBJ2-2, reads DTGVSQNPRHKITKRGQNVTFRCDPISEHNRLYWYRQTLGQGPEFLTYFQNEAQLEKSRLLSDRFSAERPKGSFSTLEIQRTEQGDSAMYLCASSLLAGYTGELFFGEGSRLTVL.

The rearrangement links TRBV6-1 to TRBJ2-3, with a tentative D call TRBD2 (7 bases). V was shortened by 8 bases and J by 0 bases, with 12 bases between the two germline ends. The CDR3 extends over 14 amino acids. In germline, CDR1 is MNHNS, CDR2 SASEGT. The CDR3 protein is CASQRGASTDTQYF. The CDR3 DNA reads TGTGCCAGCCAACGGGGGGCGAGCACAGATACGCAGTATTTT.

This clone was observed a single time. DNA of the CDR3: TGTGCCAGCAGCCGGACTAGCGGGGGGTCCTCCTACAATGAGCAGTTCTTC. Translating gives CASSRTSGGSSYNEQFF. The rearrangement uses TRBV9 and TRBJ2-1; the match to TRBD2 covers 14 bases. The CDR3 runs to 17 residues. Trimming at V came to 4 bases and at J to 0 bases, leaving 3 bases not matched to a gene. The germline V gene encodes CDR1 SGDLS and CDR2 YYNGEE. The full variable domain, with the rest looked up from reference TRBV9 and TRBJ2-1, is DSGVTQTPKHLITATGQRVTLRCSPRSGDLSVYWYQQSLDQGLQFLIQYYNGEERAKGNILERFSAQQFPDLHSELNLSSLELGDSALYFCASSRTSGGSSYNEQFFGPGTRLTVL.

The chain joins TRBV15 to TRBJ2-1; D unresolved. Trimming took off 0 bases at V and 4 bases at J, with 7 bases between the two ends. This CDR3 comprises 14 residues. CDR1 is LNHNV, CDR2 YYDKDF, per germline (reference sequence). CDR3 nucleotide sequence: TGTGCCACCAGCAGAGAACAGCCGTACAATGAGCAGTTCTTC. As protein: CATSREQPYNEQFF.